Listed below are T cell receptor beta chains from one sample, sequenced in a study of T-cell memory formation after mild COVID-19. TCRdb ran MiXCR on the 5' RACE reads and lists one entry per CDR3 protein. Seen here are about 240,000 distinct CDR3 sequences, over 8.5% observed once, and the top ten hold 20% to 25%. Sequenced material: PBMCs or a T cell subset sorted from them (not recorded which). Every receptor here comes from a man between 18 and 29 years old who had mild COVID-19 (a few samples of this study predate the infection). Cell type and time point are not known. Each CDR3 is given with its conserved first and last residue. The D gene is left open where the match is weak.

v_call	d_call	j_call	cdr3_aa
TRBV9	TRBD1	TRBJ1-2	CASSPRPGQGHYGYTF
TRBV20-1	.	TRBJ1-1	CSARVWGAGTEAFF
TRBV18	.	TRBJ2-2	CASSPPVPTGELFF
TRBV4-1	.	TRBJ2-3	CASSPSYTTDTQYF
TRBV13	.	TRBJ1-3	CASSFGHGSGNTIYF
TRBV5-5	.	TRBJ2-1	CASSLADPRSGQFF
TRBV27	.	TRBJ1-1	CASSFSYHSRGTEAFF
TRBV6-5	TRBD1	TRBJ1-2	CASRTGQGAGYGYTF
TRBV4-3	.	TRBJ2-3	CASSLQFTSTDTQYF
TRBV20-1	.	TRBJ2-1	CSAQDGGLSYNEQFF
TRBV15	.	TRBJ2-1	CATSVGNEQFF
TRBV5-5	.	TRBJ2-2	CASSPGDRSSGELFF
TRBV29-1	.	TRBJ2-5	CSGLVRQNQETQYF
TRBV6-2/TRBV6-3	.	TRBJ1-5	CASKRENQPQHF
TRBV12-5	.	TRBJ1-6	CASGLPGWDSPLHF
TRBV12-3/TRBV12-4	TRBD2	TRBJ2-1	CARTSGGANEQFF
TRBV12-3/TRBV12-4	.	TRBJ2-6	CASRRAADGANVLTF
TRBV19	.	TRBJ2-5	CASSIDLLTQETQYF
TRBV5-6	.	TRBJ1-1	CASSLMSGTEAFF
TRBV5-1	TRBD1	TRBJ1-1	CASSTLSRGDTEAFF
TRBV28	TRBD2	TRBJ2-3	CASSGLAGGSLTDTQYF
TRBV29-1	.	TRBJ1-1	CSVSSKAEAFF
TRBV3-1	TRBD1	TRBJ2-5	CASSETGGEGETQYF
TRBV29-1	.	TRBJ2-7	CSVLRTDYEQYF
TRBV10-3	TRBD1	TRBJ1-1	CAIRDRGSTEAFF
TRBV5-6	TRBD1	TRBJ1-1	CASSPDGGTGDTEAFF
TRBV30	TRBD1	TRBJ2-7	CAWRGTGLTYEQYF
TRBV6-5	.	TRBJ2-2	CASSAGLGTVTGELFF
TRBV12-3/TRBV12-4	.	TRBJ1-2	CASASDKADGYTF
TRBV9	.	TRBJ2-1	CASSVGRGNNEQFF
TRBV4-3	TRBD2	TRBJ2-2	CASSHERGGPINTGELFF
TRBV12-3/TRBV12-4	.	TRBJ1-2	CASSLVEGRDGYTF
TRBV7-2	.	TRBJ2-7	CASSLIPGRTGMGGQYF
TRBV10-3	TRBD2	TRBJ2-5	CAISPGLEETQYF
TRBV20-1	.	TRBJ2-4	CSASSVAKNIQYF
TRBV5-1	TRBD2	TRBJ2-3	CASSWGPDGGGDTDTQYF